A selection of T cell receptor beta chains follows, all from one sample in a study of response to subunit inactivated influenza vaccine. TCRdb re-analysed the RT-PCR reads in MiXCR, keeping a single row per CDR3 protein. The data show 630,000 or so distinct CDR3 sequences, 15% to 19% seen once. Sequenced here: PBMCs from blood, sampled roughly 12 days after vaccination. These receptors originate from a man aged 45 to 65 who received an inactivated influenza vaccine. CDR3s include the opening cysteine and the closing phenylalanine or tryptophan. Each record gives: D gene, V gene, clone size, J gene, CDR3 DNA, CDR3 protein. D genes are given only for firm matches. The size entry is marked missing in some rows and otherwise reads once, few, many or a size class.

>TRBD2|TRBV5-6|few|TRBJ2-1
TGTGCCAGCAGCCTACTCCTACCGGGACTAGCGTTCAATGAGCAGTTCTTC
CASSLLLPGLAFNEQFF
>-|TRBV4-1|-|TRBJ1-3
TGCGCCAGCGCCAATGGGTGGGGTCGCTCTGGAAACACCATATATTTT
CASANGWGRSGNTIYF
>TRBD1|TRBV6-2/TRBV6-3|-|TRBJ2-7
TGTGCCACCTCCGGGACAGGTCCCTACGAGCAGTACTTC
CATSGTGPYEQYF
>TRBD2|TRBV18|-|TRBJ2-1
TGTGCCAGCTCACCACCGGGGGCTAGCGGGGAGATCCAGTTCTTC
CASSPPGASGEIQFF
>-|TRBV14|-|TRBJ2-1
TGTGCCAGCAGCCAAGATTTTAGGGAGCAGTTCTTC
CASSQDFREQFF
>-|TRBV6-2/TRBV6-3|many|TRBJ1-1
TGTGCCAGCAAGGGATTCACTGAAGCTTTCTTT
CASKGFTEAFF
>-|TRBV7-9|-|TRBJ2-5
TGTGCCAGCAGCTTCGACAGCCAGCAAGAGACCCAGTACTTC
CASSFDSQQETQYF
>TRBD2|TRBV20-1|-|TRBJ2-1
TGCAGTGCCCCCCAGCGGGGACTCTACAATGAGCAGTTCTTC
CSAPQRGLYNEQFF
>-|TRBV2|-|TRBJ1-2
TGTGCCAGCAGTCCGGACCGAATCTATGGCTACACCTTC
CASSPDRIYGYTF
>TRBD2|TRBV5-1|-|TRBJ2-5
TGCGCCAGCAGCCCGGGGGGGTCGGAGACCCAGTACTTC
CASSPGGSETQYF